Below, 27 T cell receptor beta chains from the same sample are listed, as sequenced in a study of blood T cell repertoires in COVID-19 (TCRdb year 2020). Library preparation used the immunoSEQ multiplex PCR assay. Imported from immuneACCESS, the table was reduced by TCRdb to in-frame sequences with V and J called. These copies leave out some clones; in studies compared against another copy, an unresolved V gene accounts for under half, and the cause of the remainder is not known. This sample has hundreds of thousands of clones in its table, and approximately 82% of those were observed once. The top ten constitute approximately 7.4% of the sample. Sequencing used peripheral blood. The origin of the receptors is a woman aged 45-65 years with acute or convalescent COVID-19.

The genes are TRBV10-1 and TRBJ2-7; a possible D gene is TRBD1 (5 bases). V dropped 3 bases and J dropped 4 bases, with 16 bases sitting between them. Germline V gene sequence: CDR1 WNHNN, CDR2 SYGVQD (reference sequence). This CDR3 comprises 15 residues. CDR3 sequence: CASSEGQGKSYEQYF. In nucleotides, the CDR3 is TGCGCCAGCAGTGAAGGCCAGGGAAAATCGTACGAGCAGTACTTC.

The V and J genes are TRBV4-1 and TRBJ1-1, with TRBD1 identical over 10 bases. The CDR3 runs to 16 residues. Germline CDR1 and CDR2: MGHRA and YSYEKL. With V trimmed by 1 base and J by 0 bases, 2 bases remained unmatched. CDR3 sequence (DNA): TGCGCCAGCAGCCAAGGGGACAGGGGAATGAACACTGAAGCTTTCTTT. Protein sequence: CASSQGDRGMNTEAFF.

The V call is TRBV28, the J call TRBJ1-6; D gene uncertain. This CDR3 spans 12 amino acids. Trimming stripped 10 bases from V and 8 bases from J, with 12 bases between. Germline assignment: CDR1 MDHEN and CDR2 SYDVKM. CDR3: CATRYRDSPLHF. In DNA form, the CDR3 reads TGTGCCACCAGATACCGGGATTCACCCCTCCACTTT.

CDR3 DNA sequence: TGTGCCAGCAGCTTGGGGCCACAAGAGACCCAGTACTTC. The encoded protein is CASSLGPQETQYF. The genes are TRBV5-6 and TRBJ2-5; D not resolved. Germline CDR1 reads SGHDT; CDR2 reads YYEEEE. Trimming removed 0 bases at V and 2 bases at J, with 5 bases between. The CDR3 contains 13 residues.

The V call is TRBV24-1, the J call TRBJ2-3; 9 bases line up with TRBD2. Trimming at V came to 3 bases and at J to 4 bases, leaving 7 bases not matched to a gene. The germline V gene has CDR1 KGHDR and CDR2 SFDVKD. CDR3 size: 16 residues. The CDR3 nucleotides read TGTGCCACCAGTGATGGTCGGGCGGGAGGGGCAGATACGCAGTATTTT. Translated, it gives CATSDGRAGGADTQYF.

The chain recombines TRBV5-6 with TRBJ1-1; D possibly corresponds to TRBD1 (6 bases). Trimming took 2 bases from V and 4 from J, leaving 9 bases between them. Looked up from germline, CDR1 is SGHDT and CDR2 is YYEEEE. The CDR3 consists of 13 residues. The chain's CDR3 is CASSLQGFTEAFF. CDR3 nucleotide sequence: TGTGCCAGCAGCTTACAGGGTTTCACTGAAGCTTTCTTT.

The rearrangement uses TRBV9 and TRBJ2-3, with TRBD2 matching over 11 bases. The CDR3 covers 16 residues. Germline V gene sequence: CDR1 SGDLS, CDR2 YYNGEE. The V and J ends lost 2 bases and 2 bases, in that order; junction bases with no gene match: 4. The CDR3 sequence: CASSVGLAVYTDTQYF. The CDR3 bases are TGTGCCAGCAGCGTGGGACTAGCGGTCTACACAGATACGCAGTATTTT.

The chain employs TRBV5-4 and TRBJ2-3; perhaps TRBD2 as D (6 bases). The germline V and J ends were trimmed by 4 bases and 4 bases, with 13 bases remaining between them. Per the germline V gene, CDR1 is SGHNT and CDR2 is YYREEE (reference sequence). The CDR3 has 14 amino acids. The CDR3 loop is CASSRDLGADTQYF. Here the CDR3 DNA reads TGTGCCAGCAGCCGGGACTTGGGGGCAGATACGCAGTATTTT.

The V gene is TRBV11-2, the J gene TRBJ2-7; TRBD1 is a possible D gene (5 bases). The germline CDR1 and CDR2 sequences are SGHAT and FQNNGV. V lost 0 bases and J 9 bases, leaving 12 bases between the germline ends. The length of the CDR3 is 13 residues. The CDR3 DNA follows: TGTGCCAGCAGCTTAGAAGGGGTCCGGGTGCAGTACTTC. This codes for CASSLEGVRVQYF.

The CDR3 sequence is CASSFGQQETQYF. In nucleotides, the CDR3 is TGCGCCAGCAGCTTCGGACAACAAGAGACCCAGTACTTC. The rearrangement uses TRBV5-1 and TRBJ2-5, with D tentatively TRBD1 (5 bases). The CDR3 is 13 amino acids. CDR1 is SGHRS and CDR2 is YFSETQ in the germline V gene. V lost 2 bases and J 2 bases, leaving 7 bases between the germline ends.

The chain has TRBV20-1 and TRBJ2-1, with D maybe TRBD2 (5 bases). Germline CDR1 reads DFQATT; CDR2 reads SNEGSKA (reference sequence). V was cut by 3 bases and J by 6 bases, with 21 bases left in between. This CDR3 is built from 16 residues. The CDR3 region has the DNA TGCAGTGCTAGTCCCGCTGGGCTAGCCCTGGGCAATGAGCAGTTCTTC. Translation gives CSASPAGLALGNEQFF.

The chain links TRBV30 to TRBJ1-1; D may be TRBD1 (6 bases). CDR1 is GTSNPN, CDR2 SVGIG, per germline (reference sequence). This CDR3 is 14 amino acids long. V lost 5 bases, J lost 5 bases, and 18 bases lay in between. CDR3 in DNA: TGTGCCTGGCTCCACTCAGGGGAAATGACTGAAGCTTTCTTT. This codes for CAWLHSGEMTEAFF.

Written as DNA, the CDR3 is TGTGCCAGCAGCTCGGCCGGGAAGACCTTCTACGAGCAGTACTTC. Translating it yields CASSSAGKTFYEQYF. V and J are TRBV5-5 and TRBJ2-7; D may be TRBD2 (5 bases). Trimming took 3 bases from V and 3 from J, leaving 16 bases between them. The germline gives CDR1 SGHKS, CDR2 YYEKEE (reference sequence). The CDR3 totals 15 residues. Full variable domain (missing parts from reference TRBV5-5 and TRBJ2-7): DAGVTQSPTHLIKTRGQQVTLRCSPISGHKSVSWYQQVLGQGPQFIFQYYEKEERGRGNFPDRFSARQFPNYSSELNVNALLLGDSALYLCASSSAGKTFYEQYFGPGTRLTVT.

J is TRBJ2-3 and V is TRBV3-1 (or the pseudogene TRBV3-2); D is unresolved. Germline V gives CDR1 LGHDT, CDR2 YNNKEL (reference sequence). The ends were cut back, 3 bases at V and 2 bases at J, with 9 bases in the middle. The CDR3 length is 14 residues. This chain's CDR3 is CASSHSKTTDTQYF. CDR3 nucleotide sequence: TGTGCCAGCAGCCACAGTAAAACCACAGATACGCAGTATTTT.

J is TRBJ2-1 and V is TRBV5-4; TRBD1 is a possible D gene (6 bases). Trimming cost V 9 bases and J 8 bases, with 15 bases left between them. The CDR3 is 12 amino acids. Germline assignment: CDR1 SGHNT and CDR2 YYREEE (reference sequence). CDR3 loop: CATFQGRDEQFF. The CDR3 DNA reads TGTGCCACCTTCCAGGGGCGCGATGAGCAGTTCTTC.

This chain links TRBV27 with TRBJ2-2; D remains unclear. Germline values: CDR1 MNHEY, CDR2 SMNVEV (reference sequence). Trimming stripped 5 bases from V and 6 bases from J, with 13 bases between. This CDR3 region has 14 residues. The CDR3 sequence: CASSHMFGPGELFF. The CDR3 DNA reads as TGTGCCAGCAGTCATATGTTCGGTCCCGGGGAGCTGTTTTTT.

V usage is TRBV18 and J usage is TRBJ2-1; possibly TRBD2 for D (7 bases). With 4 bases removed from V and 1 base from J, the gap between germline ends came to 20 bases. Germline-derived CDR1 and CDR2 are KGHSH and LQKENI. CDR3 length equals 18 residues. CDR3 DNA: TGTGCCAGCTCACAGCATCGAGCGGGACAAGGTTCCTACAATGAGCAGTTCTTC. Translated: CASSQHRAGQGSYNEQFF.

The chain is built from TRBV29-1 and TRBJ2-5; the D gene is possibly TRBD2 (5 bases). Trimming removed 3 bases at V and 7 bases at J, with 12 bases between. Germline CDR1 and CDR2: SQVTM and ANQGSEA. The CDR3 is 12 residues long. The CDR3 DNA follows: TGCAGCGTTGAGGGCCCCGGAGGGACCCAGTACTTC. It specifies CSVEGPGGTQYF. The full variable domain, completed using reference TRBV29-1 and TRBJ2-5, is SAVISQKPSRDICQRGTSLTIQCQVDSQVTMMFWYRQQPGQSLTLIATANQGSEATYESGFVIDKFPISRPNLTFSTLTVSNMSPEDSSIYLCSVEGPGGTQYFGPGTRLLVL.

J is TRBJ2-5 and V is TRBV5-8; 8 bases are shared with TRBD1. The CDR3 consists of 16 residues. The germline V gene encodes CDR1 SGHTS and CDR2 YDEGEE. J lost 2 bases, V lost 0 bases, and 6 bases had no gene match. In DNA form, the CDR3 reads TGTGCCAGCAGCTTGGACCGGGACAGGTATCAAGAGACCCAGTACTTC. It translates to CASSLDRDRYQETQYF.

The chain employs TRBV12-3 or TRBV12-4 and TRBJ1-3; no clear D. This CDR3 has 12 residues. The V end lost 7 bases, the J end lost 2 bases, and 6 bases lay between the germline ends. The CDR3 DNA is TGTGCCAGCACCGAGGCTGGAAACACCATATATTTT. As protein: CASTEAGNTIYF.

The chain is built from TRBV27 and TRBJ2-7; 9 nucleotides match TRBD2. Losses at the gene ends were 2 bases for V and 5 bases for J; bases not matched to a gene: 10. The V gene's germline CDR1 is MNHEY and CDR2 SMNVEV (reference sequence). This CDR3 is built from 16 residues. In DNA form, the CDR3 reads TGTGCCAGCAGTTTAATGCCATCGGGACTAGCCAACGAGCAGTACTTC. It specifies CASSLMPSGLANEQYF.

V gene TRBV28 combines with J gene TRBJ2-1; 12 nucleotides match TRBD2. The CDR3 covers 16 residues. The V gene's germline CDR1 is MDHEN and CDR2 SYDVKM. The junction had 6 bases not matched to a gene; V was cut back by 2 bases and J by 7 bases. CDR3 sequence: CASSLVGLAGGNEQFF. CDR3 coding DNA: TGTGCCAGCAGTTTAGTGGGGCTAGCGGGAGGGAATGAGCAGTTCTTC.

This chain uses TRBV24-1 with TRBJ2-3, with 10 bases fitting TRBD1. V shed 2 bases, J shed 3 bases, and the junction held 7 bases outside the gene matches. CDR1 is KGHDR, CDR2 SFDVKD, per germline. The CDR3 extends over 17 amino acids. For the CDR3, the DNA is TGTGCCACCAGTGATTCCGGGACAGGGGTTGGAACAGATACGCAGTATTTT. This codes for CATSDSGTGVGTDTQYF.

The V gene is TRBV5-1, the J gene TRBJ2-1, with 7 bases identical to TRBD1. Germline-derived CDR1 and CDR2 are SGHRS and YFSETQ. V shed 4 bases, J shed 8 bases, and the junction held 30 bases outside the gene matches. The CDR3 contains 21 residues. The CDR3 is CASSRTNGTALKIPLIDEQFF. In DNA, the CDR3 is TGCGCCAGCAGCCGAACTAATGGGACAGCCCTTAAGATCCCCTTAATCGATGAGCAGTTCTTC. Based on the CDR3 plus reference TRBV5-1 and TRBJ2-1, the full variable domain is KAGVTQTPRYLIKTRGQQVTLSCSPISGHRSVSWYQQTPGQGLQFLFEYFSETQRNKGNFPGRFSGRQFSNSRSEMNVSTLELGDSALYLCASSRTNGTALKIPLIDEQFFGPGTRLTVL.

The gene calls are TRBV19 and TRBJ2-7, with TRBD2 identical over 9 bases. V was pared by 3 bases and J by 0 bases, with 3 bases of the junction left unmatched. The CDR3 totals 15 residues. Germline values: CDR1 LNHDA, CDR2 SQIVND (reference sequence). The CDR3 coding sequence is TGTGCCAGTAGTATTAGCGGGAGTAGCTCCTACGAGCAGTACTTC. Its translation: CASSISGSSSYEQYF.

The chain recombines TRBV21-1 with TRBJ2-4; the table gives TRBD2 as D, unverified against the DNA. TRBV21-1 is marked as a pseudogene. CDR3 length: 20 amino acids. The CDR3 spells CASSKWGGGRARLAKNIQYF. DNA for the CDR3: TGTGCCAGCAGCAAATGGGGTGGCGGGAGGGCCCGGTTGGCCAAAAACATTCAGTACTTC.

The chain recombines TRBV19 with TRBJ2-2, with TRBD2 matching 8 bases. Germline values: CDR1 LNHDA, CDR2 SQIVND (reference sequence). V shed 5 bases, J shed 5 bases, and the junction held 7 bases outside the gene matches. This CDR3 has 15 amino acids. CDR3 protein: CASSLKAGDTGELFF. The CDR3 DNA reads TGTGCCAGTAGTTTAAAAGCGGGAGATACCGGGGAGCTGTTTTTT.